This TCR beta chain came from a study of a mutant IDH1 vaccine in newly diagnosed glioma. Specified time point: baseline, week 1 (first vaccination visit). Specified treatment: pre-vaccination baseline after standard-of-care therapy. Donor diagnoses consisted of new WHO grade 3 or 4 IDH1-mutant, ATRX-lost astrocytomas. Study-level results: Vaccine-induced immune responses were detected in roughly 93% of patients.

This CDR3 is 13 amino acids long. V was clipped by 6 bases and J by 7 bases, with 15 bases between them. The germline V gene encodes CDR1 ENHRY and CDR2 SYGVKD. TCRdb keeps only in-frame clones here, not all; method: immunoSEQ multiplex PCR. The sample lists roughly 86,000 clones; around three quarters were seen once. A word on this clone: Antigen unknown.

The sequence was obtained from a man in his forties with glioma. The V gene is TRBV10-3, the J gene TRBJ1-1; D gene uncertain. The sequencing here drew on PBMCs, taken from a glioma patient treated with radiotherapy, temozolomide or both. The CDR3 nucleotides read TGTGCCATCAGCCTCCTCCGAGGCGGTGAAGCTTTCTTT. This translates into CAISLLRGGEAFF.